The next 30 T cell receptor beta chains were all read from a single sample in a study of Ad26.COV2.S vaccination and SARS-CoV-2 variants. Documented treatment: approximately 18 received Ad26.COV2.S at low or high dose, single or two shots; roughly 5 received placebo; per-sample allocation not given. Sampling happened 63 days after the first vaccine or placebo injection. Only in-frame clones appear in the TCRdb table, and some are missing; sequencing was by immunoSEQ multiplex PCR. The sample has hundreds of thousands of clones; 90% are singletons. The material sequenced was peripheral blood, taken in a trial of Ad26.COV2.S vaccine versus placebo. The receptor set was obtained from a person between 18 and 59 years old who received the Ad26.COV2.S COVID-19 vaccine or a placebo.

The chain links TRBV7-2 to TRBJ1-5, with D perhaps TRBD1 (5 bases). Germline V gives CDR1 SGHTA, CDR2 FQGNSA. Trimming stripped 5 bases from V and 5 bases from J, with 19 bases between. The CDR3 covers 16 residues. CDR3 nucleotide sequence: TGTGCCAGCAGCCCAGTCGCGGGATGGGGGGATCAGCCCCAGCATTTT. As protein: CASSPVAGWGDQPQHF.

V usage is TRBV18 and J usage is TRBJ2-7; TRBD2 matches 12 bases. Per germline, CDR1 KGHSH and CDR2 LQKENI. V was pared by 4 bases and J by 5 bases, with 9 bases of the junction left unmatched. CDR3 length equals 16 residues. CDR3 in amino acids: CASSLQRLAGEHEQYF. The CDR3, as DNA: TGTGCCAGCTCACTACAAAGACTAGCGGGAGAACACGAGCAGTACTTC. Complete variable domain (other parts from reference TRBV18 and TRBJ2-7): NAGVMQNPRHLVRRRGQEARLRCSPMKGHSHVYWYRQLPEEGLKFMVYLQKENIIDESGMPKERFSAEFPKEGPSILRIQQVVRGDSAAYFCASSLQRLAGEHEQYFGPGTRLTVT.

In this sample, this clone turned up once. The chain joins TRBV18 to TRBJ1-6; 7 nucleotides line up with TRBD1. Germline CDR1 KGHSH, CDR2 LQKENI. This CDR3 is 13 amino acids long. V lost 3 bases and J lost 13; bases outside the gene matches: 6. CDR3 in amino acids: CASSPRDSDPLHF. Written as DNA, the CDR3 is TGTGCCAGCTCACCCCGGGACAGCGATCCCCTCCACTTT.

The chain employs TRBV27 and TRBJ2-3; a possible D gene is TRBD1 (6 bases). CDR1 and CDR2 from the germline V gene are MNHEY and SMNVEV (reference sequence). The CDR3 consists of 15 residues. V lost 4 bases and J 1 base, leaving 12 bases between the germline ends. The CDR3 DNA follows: TGTGCCAGCAGTTACCGGGACACAGGCACAGATACGCAGTATTTT. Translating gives CASSYRDTGTDTQYF.

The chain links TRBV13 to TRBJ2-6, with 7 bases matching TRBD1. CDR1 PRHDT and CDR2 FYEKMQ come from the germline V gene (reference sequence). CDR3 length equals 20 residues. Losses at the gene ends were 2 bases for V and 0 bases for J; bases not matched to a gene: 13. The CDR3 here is CASSLFEGGNSSSGANVLTF. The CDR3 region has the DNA TGTGCCAGCAGCTTATTTGAAGGGGGCAATTCGAGCTCTGGGGCCAACGTCCTGACTTTC.

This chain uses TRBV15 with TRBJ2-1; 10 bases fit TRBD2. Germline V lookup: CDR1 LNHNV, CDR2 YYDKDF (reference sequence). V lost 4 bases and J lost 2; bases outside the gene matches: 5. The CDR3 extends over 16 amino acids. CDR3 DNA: TGTGCCACCAGCACCAGTAGCGGGAGGACCTACAATGAGCAGTTCTTC. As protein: CATSTSSGRTYNEQFF.

For the CDR3, the DNA is TGCAGTGCTAGTCACCTAGCTCTAGGGGAGCAGTTCTTC. It yields the protein CSASHLALGEQFF. V and J are TRBV20-1 and TRBJ2-1; tentative D call: TRBD2 (5 bases). Trimming left V 3 bases short and J 10 bases short, with 16 bases between. There are 13 residues in the CDR3. Germline V gene data show CDR1 as DFQATT and CDR2 as SNEGSKA (reference sequence).

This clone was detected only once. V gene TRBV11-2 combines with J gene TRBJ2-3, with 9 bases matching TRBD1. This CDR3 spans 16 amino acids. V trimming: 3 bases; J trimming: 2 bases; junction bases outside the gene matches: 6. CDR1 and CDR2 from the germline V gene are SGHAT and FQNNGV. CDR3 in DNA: TGTGCCAGCAGCTTCTCCGGGACAGGGTCCACAGATACGCAGTATTTT. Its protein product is CASSFSGTGSTDTQYF.

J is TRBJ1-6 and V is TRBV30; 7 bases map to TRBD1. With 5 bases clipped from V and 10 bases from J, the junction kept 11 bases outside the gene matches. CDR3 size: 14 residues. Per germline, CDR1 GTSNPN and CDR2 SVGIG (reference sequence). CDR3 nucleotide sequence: TGTGCCTGGGGGGGGGACAGCGTTTCCTCACCCCTCCACTTT. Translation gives CAWGGDSVSSPLHF.

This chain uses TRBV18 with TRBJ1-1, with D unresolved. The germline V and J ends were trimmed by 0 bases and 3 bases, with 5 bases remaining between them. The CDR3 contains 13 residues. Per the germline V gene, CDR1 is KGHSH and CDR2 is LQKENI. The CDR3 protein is CASSPPGYTEAFF. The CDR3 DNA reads TGTGCCAGCTCACCACCTGGATACACTGAAGCTTTCTTT.

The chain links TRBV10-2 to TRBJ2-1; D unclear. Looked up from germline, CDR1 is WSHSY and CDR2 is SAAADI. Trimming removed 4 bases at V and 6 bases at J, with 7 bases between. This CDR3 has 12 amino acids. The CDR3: CASSVIFNEQFF. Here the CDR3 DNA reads TGCGCCAGCAGTGTCATCTTCAATGAGCAGTTCTTC.

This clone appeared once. As DNA, the CDR3 is TGCGCCAGCAGCCTCGGTCGAGTAGGGGGAGGGACTAGCGGGGATTACAATGAGCAGTTCTTC. Protein: CASSLGRVGGGTSGDYNEQFF. This chain connects TRBV4-1 to TRBJ2-1; TRBD2 matches 13 bases. After removal of 4 bases from V and 4 bases from J, the junction contained 19 bases not matched to a gene. The CDR3 has 21 amino acids. Germline loops: CDR1 MGHRA, CDR2 YSYEKL.

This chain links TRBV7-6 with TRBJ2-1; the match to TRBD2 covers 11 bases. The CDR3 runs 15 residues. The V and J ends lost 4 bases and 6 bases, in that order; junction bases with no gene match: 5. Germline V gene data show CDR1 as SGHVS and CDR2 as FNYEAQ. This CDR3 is CASSWLAGGFNEQFF. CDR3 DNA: TGTGCCAGCAGCTGGCTAGCGGGAGGCTTCAATGAGCAGTTCTTC.

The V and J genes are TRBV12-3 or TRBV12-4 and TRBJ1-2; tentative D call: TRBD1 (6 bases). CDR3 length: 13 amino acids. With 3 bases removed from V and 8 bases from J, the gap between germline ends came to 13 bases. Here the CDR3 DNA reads TGTGCCAGCAGTTTCCAGGGGCCTTTGGGCTACACCTTC. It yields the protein CASSFQGPLGYTF.

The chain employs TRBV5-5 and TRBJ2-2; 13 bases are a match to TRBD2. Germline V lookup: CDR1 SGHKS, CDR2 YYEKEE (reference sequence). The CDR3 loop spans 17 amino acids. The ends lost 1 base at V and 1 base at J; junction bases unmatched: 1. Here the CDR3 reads CASSLRLAGGNTGELFF. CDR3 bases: TGTGCCAGCAGCTTGAGACTAGCGGGAGGGAACACCGGGGAGCTGTTTTTT.

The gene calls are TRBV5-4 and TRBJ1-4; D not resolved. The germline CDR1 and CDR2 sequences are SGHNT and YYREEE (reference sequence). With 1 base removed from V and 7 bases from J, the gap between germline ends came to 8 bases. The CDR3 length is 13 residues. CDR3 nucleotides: TGTGCCAGCAGCTTGATTCCCCGTGAAAAACTGTTTTTT. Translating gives CASSLIPREKLFF. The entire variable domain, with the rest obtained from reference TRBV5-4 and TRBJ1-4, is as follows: ETGVTQSPTHLIKTRGQQVTLRCSSQSGHNTVSWYQQALGQGPQFIFQYYREEENGRGNFPPRFSGLQFPNYSSELNVNALELDDSALYLCASSLIPREKLFFGSGTQLSVL.

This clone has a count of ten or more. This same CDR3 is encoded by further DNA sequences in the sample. Here the CDR3 reads CASSVVSGSTGELFF. The CDR3 region has the DNA TGTGCCAGCAGCGTAGTTAGCGGGAGCACCGGGGAGCTGTTTTTT. The J gene is TRBJ2-2, the V gene TRBV9; TRBD2 agrees at 9 bases. CDR1 is SGDLS, CDR2 YYNGEE, per germline. J was trimmed by 4 bases and V by 0 bases; bases with no gene match: 1. The length of the CDR3 is 15 residues. Supplemented by reference TRBV9 and TRBJ2-2, the full variable domain reads DSGVTQTPKHLITATGQRVTLRCSPRSGDLSVYWYQQSLDQGLQFLIQYYNGEERAKGNILERFSAQQFPDLHSELNLSSLELGDSALYFCASSVVSGSTGELFFGEGSRLTVL.

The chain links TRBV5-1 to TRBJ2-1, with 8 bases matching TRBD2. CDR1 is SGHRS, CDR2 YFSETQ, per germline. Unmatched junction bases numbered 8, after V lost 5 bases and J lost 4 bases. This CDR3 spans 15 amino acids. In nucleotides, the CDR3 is TGCGCCAGCAGACACCCAACTAGCGGATACAATGAGCAGTTCTTC. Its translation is CASRHPTSGYNEQFF. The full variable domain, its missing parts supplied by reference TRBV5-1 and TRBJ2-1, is KAGVTQTPRYLIKTRGQQVTLSCSPISGHRSVSWYQQTPGQGLQFLFEYFSETQRNKGNFPGRFSGRQFSNSRSEMNVSTLELGDSALYLCASRHPTSGYNEQFFGPGTRLTVL.

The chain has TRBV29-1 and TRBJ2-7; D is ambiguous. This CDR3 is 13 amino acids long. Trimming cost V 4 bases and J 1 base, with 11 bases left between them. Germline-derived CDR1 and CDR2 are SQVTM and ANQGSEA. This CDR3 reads CSVAWARSYEQYF. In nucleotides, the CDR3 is TGCAGCGTTGCGTGGGCTAGGTCCTACGAGCAGTACTTC.

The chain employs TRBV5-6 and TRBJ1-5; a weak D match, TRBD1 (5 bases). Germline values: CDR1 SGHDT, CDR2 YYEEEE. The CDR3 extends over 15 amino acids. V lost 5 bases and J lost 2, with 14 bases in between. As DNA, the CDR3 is TGTGCCAGCAGTTCGGGGACGATCGGCAATCAGCCCCAGCATTTT. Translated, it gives CASSSGTIGNQPQHF.

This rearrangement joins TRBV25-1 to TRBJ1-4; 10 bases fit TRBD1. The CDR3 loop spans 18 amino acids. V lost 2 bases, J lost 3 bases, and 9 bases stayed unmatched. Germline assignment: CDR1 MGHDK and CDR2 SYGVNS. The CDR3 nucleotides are TGTGCCAGCAGTGAAAGAGGGGGGACAGGGGATTCTAATGAAAAACTGTTTTTT. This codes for CASSERGGTGDSNEKLFF.

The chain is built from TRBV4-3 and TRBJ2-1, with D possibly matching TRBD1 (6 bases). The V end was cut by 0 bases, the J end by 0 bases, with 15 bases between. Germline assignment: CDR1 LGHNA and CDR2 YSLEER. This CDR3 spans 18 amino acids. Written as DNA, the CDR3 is TGCGCCAGCAGCCAAGATATTCCCTCGGACAGCTCCTACAATGAGCAGTTCTTC. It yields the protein CASSQDIPSDSSYNEQFF.

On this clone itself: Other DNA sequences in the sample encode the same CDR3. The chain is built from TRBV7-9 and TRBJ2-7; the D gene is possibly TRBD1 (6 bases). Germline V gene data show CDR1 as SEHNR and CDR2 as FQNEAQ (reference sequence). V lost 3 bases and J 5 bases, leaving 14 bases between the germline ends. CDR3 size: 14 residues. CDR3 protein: CASSFGQGLDEQYF. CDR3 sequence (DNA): TGTGCCAGCAGCTTTGGCCAGGGGCTCGACGAGCAGTACTTC.

The CDR3 DNA is TGTGCCAGCAGTGGGACAGGGTACACCGGGGAGCTGTTTTTT. Its protein is CASSGTGYTGELFF. The chain employs TRBV28 and TRBJ2-2; 9 positions match TRBD1. The V segment lost 5 bases and the J segment 3 bases; nucleotides outside the gene matches: 1. Per germline, CDR1 MDHEN and CDR2 SYDVKM. CDR3 length equals 14 residues.

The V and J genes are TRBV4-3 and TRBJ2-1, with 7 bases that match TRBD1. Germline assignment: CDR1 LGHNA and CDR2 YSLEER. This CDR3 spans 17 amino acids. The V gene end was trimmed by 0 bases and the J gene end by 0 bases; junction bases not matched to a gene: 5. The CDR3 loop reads CASSQDRAGGSYNEQFF. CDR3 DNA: TGCGCCAGCAGCCAAGATCGGGCAGGGGGCTCCTACAATGAGCAGTTCTTC.

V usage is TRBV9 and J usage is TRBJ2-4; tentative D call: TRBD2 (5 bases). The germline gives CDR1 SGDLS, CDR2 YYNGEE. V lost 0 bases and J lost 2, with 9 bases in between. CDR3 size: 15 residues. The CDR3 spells CASSVAPGTKNIQYF. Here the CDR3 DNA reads TGTGCCAGCAGCGTAGCACCGGGAACCAAAAACATTCAGTACTTC.

The CDR3 loop reads CSVDWDRGNEQYF. DNA of the CDR3: TGCAGCGTTGACTGGGACAGGGGAAACGAGCAGTACTTC. This chain connects TRBV29-1 to TRBJ2-7; 10 bases are shared with TRBD1. The germline gives CDR1 SQVTM, CDR2 ANQGSEA. With V trimmed by 3 bases and J by 5 bases, 4 bases remained unmatched. The CDR3 length is 13 residues.

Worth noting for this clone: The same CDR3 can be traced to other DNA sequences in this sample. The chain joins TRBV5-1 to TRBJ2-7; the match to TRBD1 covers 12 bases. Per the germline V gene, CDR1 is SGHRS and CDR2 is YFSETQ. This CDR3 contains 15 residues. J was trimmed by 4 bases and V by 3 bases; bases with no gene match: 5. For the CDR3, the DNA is TGCGCCAGCAGCTCCGGGACAGGGGGCGGTTACGAGCAGTACTTC. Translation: CASSSGTGGGYEQYF.

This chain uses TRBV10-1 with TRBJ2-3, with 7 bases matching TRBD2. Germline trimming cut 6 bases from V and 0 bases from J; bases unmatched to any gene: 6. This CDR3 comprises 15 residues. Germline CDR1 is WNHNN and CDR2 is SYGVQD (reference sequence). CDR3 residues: CASRRGISSTDTQYF. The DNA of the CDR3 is TGCGCCAGCAGGCGGGGGATTTCCAGCACAGATACGCAGTATTTT.

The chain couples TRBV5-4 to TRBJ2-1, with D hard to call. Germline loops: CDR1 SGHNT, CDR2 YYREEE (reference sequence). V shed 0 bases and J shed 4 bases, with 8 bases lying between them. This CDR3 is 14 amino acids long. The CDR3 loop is CASSLGQKYNEQFF. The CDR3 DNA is TGTGCCAGCAGCTTGGGTCAGAAGTACAATGAGCAGTTCTTC.